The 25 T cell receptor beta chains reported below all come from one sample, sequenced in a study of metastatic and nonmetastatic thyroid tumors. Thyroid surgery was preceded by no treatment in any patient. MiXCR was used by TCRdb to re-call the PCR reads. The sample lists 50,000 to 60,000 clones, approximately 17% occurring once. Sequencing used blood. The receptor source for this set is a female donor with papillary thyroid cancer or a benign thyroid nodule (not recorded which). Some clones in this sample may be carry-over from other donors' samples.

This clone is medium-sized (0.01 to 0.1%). In DNA form, the CDR3 reads TGTGCCAGCAGTACGGACAGGGGTGACTATGGCTACACCTTC. This encodes CASSTDRGDYGYTF. The chain couples TRBV6-1 to TRBJ1-2; 9 positions agree with TRBD1. The CDR3 consists of 14 residues. Germline CDR1 reads MNHNS; CDR2 reads SASEGT. V lost 5 bases and J lost 3; bases outside the gene matches: 4.

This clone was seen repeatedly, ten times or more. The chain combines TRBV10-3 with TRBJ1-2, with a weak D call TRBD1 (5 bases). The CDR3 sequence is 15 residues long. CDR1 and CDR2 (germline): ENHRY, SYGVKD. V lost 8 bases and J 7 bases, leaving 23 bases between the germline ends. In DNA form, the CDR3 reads TGTGCCATCCACCCTTCTGACAGTGATTTATTTGGCTACACCTTC. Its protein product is CAIHPSDSDLFGYTF.

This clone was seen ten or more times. DNA of the CDR3: TGTGCCAGCAGTGGGGGTTCCGCCTCCTACAATGAGCAGTTCTTC. It specifies CASSGGSASYNEQFF. This chain connects TRBV6-1 to TRBJ2-1; D unclear. V was trimmed by 4 bases and J by 0 bases, leaving 10 bases between them. CDR1 and CDR2 from the germline V gene are MNHNS and SASEGT. This CDR3 is built from 15 residues.

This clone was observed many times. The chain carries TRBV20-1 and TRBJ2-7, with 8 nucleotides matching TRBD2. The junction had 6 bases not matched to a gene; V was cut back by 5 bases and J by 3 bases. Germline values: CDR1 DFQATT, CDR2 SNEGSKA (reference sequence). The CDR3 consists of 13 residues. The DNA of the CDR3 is TGCAGTGCTCGGACTAGCTTGGGCTACGAGCAGTACTTC. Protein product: CSARTSLGYEQYF.

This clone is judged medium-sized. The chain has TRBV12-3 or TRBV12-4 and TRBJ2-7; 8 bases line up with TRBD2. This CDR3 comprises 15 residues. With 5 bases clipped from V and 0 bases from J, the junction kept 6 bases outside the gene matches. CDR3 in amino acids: CASSAGLALSYEQYF. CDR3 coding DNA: TGTGCCAGCAGTGCCGGACTAGCCCTCTCCTACGAGCAGTACTTC.

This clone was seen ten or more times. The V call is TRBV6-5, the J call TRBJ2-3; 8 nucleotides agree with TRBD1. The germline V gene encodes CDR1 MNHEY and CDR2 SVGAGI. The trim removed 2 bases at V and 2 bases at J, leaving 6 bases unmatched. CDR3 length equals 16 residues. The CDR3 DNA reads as TGTGCCAGCAGTTACCACGGGACAGGTAACACAGATACGCAGTATTTT. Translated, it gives CASSYHGTGNTDTQYF.

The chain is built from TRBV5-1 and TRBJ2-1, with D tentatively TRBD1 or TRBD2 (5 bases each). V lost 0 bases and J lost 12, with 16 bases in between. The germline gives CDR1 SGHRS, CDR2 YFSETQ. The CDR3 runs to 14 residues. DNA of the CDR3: TGCGCCAGCAGCTTGGGGGACCCCACCGGCGGGCAGTTCTTC. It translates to CASSLGDPTGGQFF.

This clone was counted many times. The CDR3 nucleotides are TGTGCCAGCAGTGAGGAAGGGGGTTGGGGCAATCAGCCCCAGCATTTT. Translated, it gives CASSEEGGWGNQPQHF. The rearrangement uses TRBV28 and TRBJ1-5; TRBD1 might be the D (6 bases). The CDR3 has 16 amino acids. V shed 5 bases and J shed 2 bases, with 16 bases lying between them. Germline CDR1 is MDHEN and CDR2 is SYDVKM.

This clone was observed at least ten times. The CDR3 is CSVGGRNRDRGYEQYF. As DNA, the CDR3 is TGCAGCGTTGGCGGTAGAAATCGGGACAGAGGTTACGAGCAGTACTTC. The J gene is TRBJ2-7, the V gene TRBV29-1; 7 bases map to TRBD1. The CDR3 covers 16 residues. V trimming: 4 bases; J trimming: 4 bases; junction bases outside the gene matches: 16. Germline CDR1 reads SQVTM; CDR2 reads ANQGSEA.

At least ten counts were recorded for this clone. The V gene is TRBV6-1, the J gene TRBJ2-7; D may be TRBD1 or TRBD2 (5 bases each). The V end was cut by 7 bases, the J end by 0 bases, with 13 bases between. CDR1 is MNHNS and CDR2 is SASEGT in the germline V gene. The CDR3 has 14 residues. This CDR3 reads CASTVGDPSYEQYF. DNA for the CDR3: TGTGCCAGCACTGTTGGGGACCCCTCCTACGAGCAGTACTTC.

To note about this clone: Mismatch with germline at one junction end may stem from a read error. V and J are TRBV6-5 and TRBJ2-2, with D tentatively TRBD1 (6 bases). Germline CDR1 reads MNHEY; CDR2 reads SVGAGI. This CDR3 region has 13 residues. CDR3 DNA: TGTGCCAGCAGCCGAAACAGGGCCGGGGATCTGTTTTTT. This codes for CASSRNRAGDLFF.

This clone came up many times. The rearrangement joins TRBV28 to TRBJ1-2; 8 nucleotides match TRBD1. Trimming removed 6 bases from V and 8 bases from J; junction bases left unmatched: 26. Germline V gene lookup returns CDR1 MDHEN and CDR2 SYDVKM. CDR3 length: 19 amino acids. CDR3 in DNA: TGTGCCAGCAGCCCTCTGAGCCCGGGACAGGCAACGCGGCTGCGGGGCTACACCTTC. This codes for CASSPLSPGQATRLRGYTF.

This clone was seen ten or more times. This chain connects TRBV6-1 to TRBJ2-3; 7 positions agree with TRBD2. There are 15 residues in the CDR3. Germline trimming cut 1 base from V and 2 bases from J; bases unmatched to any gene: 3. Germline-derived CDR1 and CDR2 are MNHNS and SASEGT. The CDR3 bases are TGTGCCAGCAGTGAAGGCCGGGAGGCCACAGATACGCAGTATTTT. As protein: CASSEGREATDTQYF.

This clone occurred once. The CDR3 DNA reads as TGCAGTGCTAGAGTTTCCGGTTTGGATGGCTACACCTTC. It specifies CSARVSGLDGYTF. The chain joins TRBV20-1 to TRBJ1-2, with D unresolved. The V end was cut by 1 base, the J end by 6 bases, with 12 bases between. This CDR3 has 13 residues. CDR1 is DFQATT and CDR2 is SNEGSKA in the germline V gene (reference sequence).

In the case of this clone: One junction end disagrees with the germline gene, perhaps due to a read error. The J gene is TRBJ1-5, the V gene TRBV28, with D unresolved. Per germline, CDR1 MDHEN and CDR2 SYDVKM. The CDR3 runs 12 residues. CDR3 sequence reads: CASRLAYQTQHF. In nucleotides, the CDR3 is TGTGCCAGCCGATTAGCCTATCAGACCCAGCATTTT.

In DNA, the CDR3 is TGCAGTGCTAGGTTACTAGCGGGGACGAGGTACGAGCAGTACTTC. This gives the protein CSARLLAGTRYEQYF. The chain has TRBV20-1 and TRBJ2-7; 10 positions match TRBD2. Germline V gene lookup returns CDR1 DFQATT and CDR2 SNEGSKA (reference sequence). Unmatched junction bases numbered 9, after V lost 3 bases and J lost 4 bases. CDR3 length equals 15 residues.

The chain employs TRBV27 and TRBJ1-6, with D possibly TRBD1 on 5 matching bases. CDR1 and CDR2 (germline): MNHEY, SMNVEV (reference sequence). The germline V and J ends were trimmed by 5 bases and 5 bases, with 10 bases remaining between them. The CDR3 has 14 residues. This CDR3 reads CASSLGGNNSPLHF. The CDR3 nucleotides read TGTGCCAGCAGTCTGGGGGGAAATAATTCACCCCTCCACTTT.

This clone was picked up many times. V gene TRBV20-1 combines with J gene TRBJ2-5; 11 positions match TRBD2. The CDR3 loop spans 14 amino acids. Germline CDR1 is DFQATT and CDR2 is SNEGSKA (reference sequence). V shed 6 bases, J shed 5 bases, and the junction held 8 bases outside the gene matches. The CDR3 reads CSARLAGSTETQYF. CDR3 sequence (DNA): TGCAGTGCCAGACTAGCGGGGAGCACCGAGACCCAGTACTTC.

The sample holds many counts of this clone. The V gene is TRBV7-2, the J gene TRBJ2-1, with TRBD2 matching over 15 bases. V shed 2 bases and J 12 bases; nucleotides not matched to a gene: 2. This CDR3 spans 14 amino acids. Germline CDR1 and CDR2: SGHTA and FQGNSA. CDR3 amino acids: CASSLTGLAGGQFF. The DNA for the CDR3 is TGTGCCAGCAGCTTAACGGGACTAGCGGGAGGGCAGTTCTTC.

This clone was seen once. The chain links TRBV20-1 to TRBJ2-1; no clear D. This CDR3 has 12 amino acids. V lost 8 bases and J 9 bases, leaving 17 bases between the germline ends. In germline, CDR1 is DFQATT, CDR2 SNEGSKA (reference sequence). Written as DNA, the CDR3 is TGCAGTTTTTCCCGGAGCAGAAGTGAGCAGTTCTTC. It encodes CSFSRSRSEQFF.

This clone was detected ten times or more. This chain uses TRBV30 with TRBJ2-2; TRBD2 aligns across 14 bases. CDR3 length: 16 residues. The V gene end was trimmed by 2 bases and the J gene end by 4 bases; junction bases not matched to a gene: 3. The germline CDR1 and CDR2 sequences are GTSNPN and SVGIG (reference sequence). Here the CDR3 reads CAWSWGLAGVTGELFF. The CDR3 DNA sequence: TGTGCCTGGAGTTGGGGACTAGCGGGAGTCACCGGGGAGCTGTTTTTT.

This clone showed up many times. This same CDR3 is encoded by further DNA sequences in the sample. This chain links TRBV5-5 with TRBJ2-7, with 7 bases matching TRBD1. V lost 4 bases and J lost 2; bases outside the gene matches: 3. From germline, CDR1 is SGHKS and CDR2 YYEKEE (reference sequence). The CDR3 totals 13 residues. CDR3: CASSRQGAYEQYF. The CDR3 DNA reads TGTGCCAGCAGCCGACAGGGAGCCTACGAGCAGTACTTC.

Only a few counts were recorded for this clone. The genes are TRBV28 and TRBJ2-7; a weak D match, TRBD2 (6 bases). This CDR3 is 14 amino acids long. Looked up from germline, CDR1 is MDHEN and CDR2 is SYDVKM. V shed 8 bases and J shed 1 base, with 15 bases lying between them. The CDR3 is CASGASASSYEQYF. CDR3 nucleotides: TGTGCCAGCGGGGCTAGCGCCTCATCCTACGAGCAGTACTTC.

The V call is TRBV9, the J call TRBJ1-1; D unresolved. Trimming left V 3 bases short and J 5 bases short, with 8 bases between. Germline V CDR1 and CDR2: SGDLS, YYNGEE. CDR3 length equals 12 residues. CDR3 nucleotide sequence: TGTGCCAGCAGCGCCCGGAATACTGAAGCTTTCTTT. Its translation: CASSARNTEAFF.

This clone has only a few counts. The CDR3 DNA follows: TGTGCCAGCAGTAAGGGCAGGGAGGGTTTCAGGAGGGTGTCCCAGTACTTC. Encoded protein: CASSKGREGFRRVSQYF. This chain links TRBV6-1 with TRBJ2-5, with 7 bases aligning to TRBD2. CDR3 size: 17 residues. Germline lookup yields CDR1 MNHNS and CDR2 SASEGT. With 5 bases clipped from V and 9 bases from J, the junction kept 21 bases outside the gene matches.